This T cell receptor beta chain came from a study of blood T cell repertoires in COVID-19. The wider study: Acute and convalescent COVID-19 samples came from the United States, Italy and Spain. In each case, the material was cDNA or gDNA derived from T cells, B-cell-depleted T cells, or PBMCs.

Patients at the Seattle site were enrolled during active infection and followed longitudinally. Data came from immunoSEQ multiplex PCR; TCRdb stores just in-frame clones and leaves some out. The sample records 500,000 to 600,000 clones, 70% to 90% being singletons. Trimming removed 1 base at V and 8 bases at J, with 11 bases between. CDR3 length: 13 amino acids. Per germline, CDR1 SSHAT and CDR2 FNYEAQ (reference sequence). This clonotype was sampled from a woman aged 45-59 years with COVID-19, enrolled during active disease. Sequenced: peripheral blood. The chain is built from TRBV7-7 and TRBJ1-2; no clear D. CDR3 protein: CASSLVSHRGYTF. The CDR3 DNA follows: TGTGCCAGCAGCTTAGTGTCCCATCGGGGCTACACCTTC.